This T cell receptor (beta chain) was sequenced during a study of response to subunit inactivated influenza vaccine. Whole-study results and caveats: Each seasonal influenza vaccination recruits few new T cells, the authors suggested.

This clonotype was observed at least ten times. The antigen remains unidentified. TCRdb analysed the RT-PCR reads with MiXCR anew, one entry per CDR3 protein. The repertoire includes 600,000 to 850,000 distinct CDR3 sequences, 14% of them detected once, and roughly 7.2% sits in the top ten. Germline V lookup: CDR1 KGHDR, CDR2 SFDVKD. This CDR3 contains 15 residues. The junction had 3 bases not matched to a gene; V was cut back by 4 bases and J by 1 base. The source of this sequence is a man aged 50 to 59 who received an inactivated influenza vaccine. This material consisted of PBMCs from blood, taken 14 to 15 days before vaccination. The J gene is TRBJ2-3, the V gene TRBV24-1, with 8 bases fitting TRBD2. As DNA, the CDR3 is TGTGCCACCAGTGAGGTGACTAGCGGCACAGATACGCAGTATTTT. This sequence encodes CATSEVTSGTDTQYF.